This T cell receptor (beta chain) was found in a study of T cell responses to AZD1222 COVID-19 vaccine. To note about this clone: What it binds is not known.

Germline V gene sequence: CDR1 KGHSH, CDR2 LQKENI. Trimming took 6 bases from V and 2 from J; bases not matched to a gene: 4. The CDR3 covers 15 residues. TCRdb keeps only in-frame clones here, not all; method: immunoSEQ multiplex PCR. The repertoire holds 95,000 to 150,000 clones, with 90% as singletons. Study results and limitations: Seropositive at baseline were only a handful of AZD1222 recipients.

The chain recombines TRBV18 with TRBJ2-2, with 9 nucleotides matching TRBD2. This TCR was sampled from an adult who received the MenACWY meningococcal vaccine as a control. Sequenced material: peripheral blood, taken 28 days after the second dose of the MenACWY control vaccine. The CDR3 sequence is CASSRTSANTGELFF. In DNA, the CDR3 is TGTGCCAGCTCCCGGACTAGCGCCAACACCGGGGAGCTGTTTTTT.